The present T cell receptor beta chain was sequenced within a study of T cell changes during pregnancy in multiple sclerosis. This clone was observed a single time. Clones were sequenced by immunoSEQ multiplex PCR, and TCRdb holds only the in-frame ones, with some missing. Among about 29,000 clones, roughly 90% were seen once, and the ten largest hold less than 8%. Germline V gives CDR1 MGHRA, CDR2 YSYEKL. CDR3 length: 15 residues. Trimming removed 1 base from V and 1 base from J, with 8 bases in between. The sample here was CD8+ T cells from peripheral blood mononuclear cells, taken after pregnancy. This clonotype originated in a female donor with multiple sclerosis, enrolled in a pregnancy study. V and J are TRBV4-1 and TRBJ2-1; maybe TRBD2 (6 bases). This chain's CDR3 is CASSQAGLSYNEQFF. The CDR3, as DNA: TGCGCCAGCAGCCAAGCGGGACTGTCCTACAATGAGCAGTTCTTC.